This entry is about one TCR beta chain. Its target is not known. This record comes from a study of cytomegalovirus exposure and HLA in healthy donors. Study observations and caveats: Many donors shared some public TCRs, even though most TCR sequences were rare. The study flagged around 160 TCR beta chains as cytomegalovirus-associated.

Germline values: CDR1 SGHRS, CDR2 YFSETQ. The trim removed 1 base at V and 3 bases at J, leaving 8 bases unmatched. The CDR3 loop spans 16 amino acids. Libraries were prepared by immunoSEQ multiplex PCR; TCRdb keeps only in-frame clonotypes and omits some of them. This table holds 130,000 or so clones, 85% to 90% found once. The source material was PBMCs. V gene TRBV5-1 combines with J gene TRBJ2-3; TRBD1 matches 7 bases. This receptor was obtained from a man aged 25-45 years in good health and CMV-seronegative. CDR3 nucleotide sequence: TGCGCCAGCAGCTTGAGTCCGACAGGGATGACAGATACGCAGTATTTT. Translating it yields CASSLSPTGMTDTQYF.